This T cell receptor (beta chain) was recorded in a study of identical twins. Study-level results: The conclusions drew on cross-sectional statistical analysis instead of tracking the same donors.

The table lists this clonotype with a few counts. No antigen is known for it. TCRdb redid the calling of the 5' RACE reads with MiXCR, one entry per CDR3 protein. The sample has under 900,000 distinct CDR3 sequences; 15% to 20% are singletons. These data were also filed under a second study, of T cells expressing NK-cell markers. From that study: Underlying the TCR beta repertoires were sorted CD3+CD56+NKG2C+, CD3+CD56+NKG2C- and CD3+CD56-NKG2C+ T cells.

The sample taken for sequencing was PBMCs. The origin of this receptor is a woman under 30 in good health.

The CDR3 DNA is TGTGCCACCAGCCCGCCAGCCAAAAACATTCAGTACTTC. Encoded protein: CATSPPAKNIQYF. The chain couples TRBV15 to TRBJ2-4; D uncertain. Germline-derived CDR1 and CDR2 are LNHNV and YYDKDF (reference sequence). Deletions cut 5 bases from V and 0 bases from J, with 5 bases between. There are 13 residues in the CDR3.